A single sample is the source of the 10 T cell receptor beta chains below, sequenced in a study of shared clonotypes between healthy human individuals (dated by TCRdb to the early 2020s). The library was prepared using the immunoSEQ multiplex PCR assay. Not all clones reach the TCRdb copy of this immuneACCESS table, which keeps in-frame sequences only. Checked studies attribute under half of the gap to unresolved V genes and leave the rest unexplained. The sample contains about 2 million clones, about 95% of them found a single time. Approximately 0.13% of the sample lies in the top ten. Sequencing input: naive CD4+ T cells sorted from blood. This sample's cell subset or site label indicates: CD45RA+ positively selected. The source of these receptors is a young man in good health.

The chain joins TRBV18 to TRBJ1-5; D is ambiguous. V was pared by 5 bases and J by 0 bases, with 8 bases between. CDR3 length: 14 residues. Germline lookup yields CDR1 KGHSH and CDR2 LQKENI. CDR3 coding DNA: TGTGCCAGCTCAATCGTGCCTAGCAATCAGCCCCAGCATTTT. Protein product: CASSIVPSNQPQHF.

This clone was recorded only once. The genes are TRBV11-2 and TRBJ2-1; no clear D gene. V was cut by 5 bases and J by 1 base, with 9 bases left in between. Germline assignment: CDR1 SGHAT and CDR2 FQNNGV. This CDR3 region has 14 residues. The chain's CDR3 is CASSRLTSYNEQFF. CDR3 DNA sequence: TGTGCCAGCAGCCGGCTTACTTCCTACAATGAGCAGTTCTTC.

The J gene is TRBJ1-2, the V gene TRBV28; D is uncertain. The germline gives CDR1 MDHEN, CDR2 SYDVKM. V dropped 1 base and J dropped 4 bases, with 4 bases sitting between them. The CDR3 runs to 12 residues. The CDR3 nucleotides read TGTGCCAGCAGTTTATTCAGCTATGGCTACACCTTC. Protein: CASSLFSYGYTF.

This chain connects TRBV9 to TRBJ2-3, with a tentative D call TRBD2 (6 bases). Germline V gene lookup returns CDR1 SGDLS and CDR2 YYNGEE. The CDR3 runs to 16 residues. Trimming left V 0 bases short and J 0 bases short, with 11 bases between. DNA of the CDR3: TGTGCCAGCAGCGTAGGCCCGGGGGATAGCACAGATACGCAGTATTTT. Translating gives CASSVGPGDSTDTQYF.

The rearrangement links TRBV10-1 to TRBJ1-3; no definite D call. There are 15 residues in the CDR3. Trimming left V 4 bases short and J 0 bases short, with 10 bases between. The V gene's germline CDR1 is WNHNN and CDR2 SYGVQD (reference sequence). The CDR3 loop is CASSVGGSSGNTIYF. The CDR3 bases are TGCGCCAGCAGTGTAGGAGGATCCTCTGGAAACACCATATATTTT.

The sample holds one count of this clone. The J gene is TRBJ2-2, the V gene TRBV4-3; TRBD1 matches 7 bases. The CDR3 sequence is 17 residues long. Unmatched junction bases numbered 10, after V lost 4 bases and J lost 2 bases. The germline CDR1 and CDR2 sequences are LGHNA and YSLEER. CDR3 in amino acids: CASSPFPQGVNTGELFF. The CDR3 DNA reads TGCGCCAGCAGCCCGTTTCCTCAGGGGGTTAACACCGGGGAGCTGTTTTTT.

The chain employs TRBV18 and TRBJ1-6; 7 positions agree with TRBD1. Per the germline V gene, CDR1 is KGHSH and CDR2 is LQKENI. V dropped 3 bases and J dropped 10; count of bases not matched to a gene: 9. CDR3 length: 15 amino acids. The CDR3 region is CASSPQTGLDSPLHF. In DNA form, the CDR3 reads TGTGCCAGCTCACCCCAGACAGGGTTAGACTCACCCCTCCACTTT. Using reference TRBV18 and TRBJ1-6 for the parts outside the CDR3, the full variable domain is NAGVMQNPRHLVRRRGQEARLRCSPMKGHSHVYWYRQLPEEGLKFMVYLQKENIIDESGMPKERFSAEFPKEGPSILRIQQVVRGDSAAYFCASSPQTGLDSPLHFGNGTRLTVT.

This clone was detected many times. J is TRBJ1-6 and V is TRBV27, with D maybe TRBD1 (6 bases). Germline loops: CDR1 MNHEY, CDR2 SMNVEV (reference sequence). V was pared by 4 bases and J by 2 bases, with 9 bases between. The CDR3 has 15 amino acids. The CDR3 bases are TGTGCCAGCAGTTCCGGACAGACCTATAATTCACCCCTCCACTTT. This codes for CASSSGQTYNSPLHF.

Remarks on this clone: Other DNA sequences in this sample translate to the same CDR3. The V and J genes are TRBV5-1 and TRBJ1-4; D unresolved. This CDR3 contains 13 residues. Deletions cut 4 bases from V and 4 bases from J, with 8 bases between. CDR1 and CDR2 (germline): SGHRS, YFSETQ. CDR3 nucleotides: TGCGCCAGCAGCCTTGGGGTTAATGAAAAACTGTTTTTT. As protein: CASSLGVNEKLFF.

V gene TRBV11-2 combines with J gene TRBJ1-6; 9 bases are a match to TRBD1. CDR3 length equals 16 residues. The V gene's germline CDR1 is SGHAT and CDR2 FQNNGV. After removal of 5 bases from V and 9 bases from J, the junction contained 11 bases not matched to a gene. The CDR3 spells CASSPVTGGAGSPLHF. CDR3 DNA: TGTGCCAGCAGCCCCGTCACAGGGGGCGCGGGTTCACCCCTCCACTTT.